Listed here are 14 T cell receptor beta chains from one sample, sequenced in a study of CD8 T cells in ankylosing spondylitis. Study findings and constraints: About 8 highly homologous variants formed a TCR beta motif that appeared characteristic of ankylosing spondylitis blood.

TCRdb reprocessed the 5' RACE reads with MiXCR, giving one entry per CDR3 protein. The profile shows 750,000 to 850,000 distinct CDR3 sequences, roughly 12% of them singletons. These receptors are not linked to any known antigen. Material for sequencing was blood, either unsorted or a sorted T cell fraction (not recorded which). The source is a male donor with ankylosing spondylitis.

The V call is TRBV20-1, the J call TRBJ2-1; possibly TRBD2 for D (5 bases). The ends were cut back, 0 bases at V and 10 bases at J, with 16 bases in the middle. The CDR3 covers 14 residues. Germline V CDR1 and CDR2: DFQATT, SNEGSKA (reference sequence). This chain's CDR3 is CSAREGAVRREQFF. The DNA for the CDR3 is TGCAGTGCTAGAGAAGGAGCGGTCCGTAGAGAGCAGTTCTTC.

This chain connects TRBV24-1 to TRBJ2-1; 13 nucleotides align to TRBD2. The CDR3 is 16 residues long. In germline, CDR1 is KGHDR, CDR2 SFDVKD. V was pared by 3 bases and J by 7 bases, with 5 bases of the junction left unmatched. This chain's CDR3 is CATSDPGTSGKNEQFF. The DNA of the CDR3 is TGTGCCACCAGTGATCCTGGGACTAGCGGGAAGAATGAGCAGTTCTTC.

This clonotype occurred many times. V is TRBV20-1 and J is TRBJ2-1; the D gene could be TRBD1 or TRBD2 (6 bases each). Germline CDR1 is DFQATT and CDR2 is SNEGSKA (reference sequence). V was pared by 0 bases and J by 16 bases, with 19 bases between. The CDR3 is made up of 13 amino acids. CDR3 DNA sequence: TGCAGTGCTAGAGAGGCACGGGGGCAGGGGTATTTCTTC. Protein product: CSAREARGQGYFF.

Only a few counts were recorded for this clonotype. The V call is TRBV6-1, the J call TRBJ2-5, with D possibly TRBD1 on 6 matching bases. CDR3 length: 14 amino acids. Trimming stripped 7 bases from V and 5 bases from J, with 17 bases between. The germline gives CDR1 MNHNS, CDR2 SASEGT. DNA for the CDR3: TGTGCCAGCACCCTGGACCCAAGGGGGGAGACCCAGTACTTC. This translates into CASTLDPRGETQYF.

The V and J genes are TRBV20-1 and TRBJ2-7; D is undetermined. Trimming took 0 bases from V and 3 from J, leaving 9 bases between them. CDR3 length: 13 residues. CDR1 DFQATT and CDR2 SNEGSKA come from the germline V gene (reference sequence). The CDR3 loop reads CSARDALLYEQYF. Written as DNA, the CDR3 is TGCAGTGCTAGAGATGCACTTCTCTACGAGCAGTACTTC.

This clonotype has just a few counts. This sequence joins TRBV12-3 or TRBV12-4 and TRBJ2-7; TRBD1 aligns across 8 bases. CDR3 length: 15 residues. V dropped 4 bases and J dropped 6; count of bases not matched to a gene: 11. The CDR3 is CASSSRGLMGSEQYF. The DNA of the CDR3 is TGTGCCAGCAGTTCCAGGGGGCTCATGGGCTCCGAGCAGTACTTC.

The chain recombines TRBV7-2 with TRBJ2-2, with a tentative D call TRBD2 (6 bases). CDR3 length equals 14 residues. CDR1 is SGHTA and CDR2 is FQGNSA in the germline V gene. V was cut by 8 bases and J by 4 bases, with 14 bases left in between. This chain's CDR3 is CASGSGRGTGELFF. The DNA of the CDR3 is TGTGCCAGCGGTTCCGGGAGAGGCACCGGGGAGCTGTTTTTT.

In its sample, this clonotype was seen a few times. The chain combines TRBV29-1 with TRBJ2-7, with D unresolved. CDR1 SQVTM and CDR2 ANQGSEA come from the germline V gene. Trimming cost V 8 bases and J 0 bases, with 23 bases left between them. CDR3 length: 16 amino acids. CDR3 sequence reads: CSSLGSRGGSSYEQYF. CDR3 bases: TGCAGCTCCCTCGGTTCGCGTGGTGGAAGCTCCTACGAGCAGTACTTC.

This rearrangement joins TRBV29-1 to TRBJ2-2; 7 positions match TRBD2. The length of the CDR3 is 17 residues. Germline loops: CDR1 SQVTM, CDR2 ANQGSEA. Trimming took 0 bases from V and 3 from J; bases not matched to a gene: 10. The DNA for the CDR3 is TGCAGCGTTGAAGATTTACGGGGGGTTAGGGACACCGGGGAGCTGTTTTTT. Translating gives CSVEDLRGVRDTGELFF.

In its sample, this clonotype was seen a few times. The CDR3 region is CASSPGGGQLDGYTF. In DNA, the CDR3 is TGTGCCAGCTCACCGGGAGGGGGTCAACTTGATGGCTACACCTTC. The chain couples TRBV18 to TRBJ1-2, with a weak D call TRBD1 (6 bases). The germline gives CDR1 KGHSH, CDR2 LQKENI. The CDR3 sequence is 15 residues long. Deletions cut 3 bases from V and 6 bases from J, with 17 bases between.

This clonotype was recorded many times. This chain links TRBV7-9 with TRBJ2-1; TRBD1 or TRBD2 may be the D gene (7 bases each). Looked up from germline, CDR1 is SEHNR and CDR2 is FQNEAQ (reference sequence). V gave up 5 bases and J gave up 9 bases, with 14 bases separating them. The CDR3 loop spans 13 amino acids. The CDR3 here is CASSRSGGGEQFF. CDR3 bases: TGTGCCAGCAGCCGATCAGGGGGGGGTGAGCAGTTCTTC.

This clonotype came up a few times. The genes are TRBV6-1 and TRBJ2-7; D not certain. The CDR3 has 14 residues. Per germline, CDR1 MNHNS and CDR2 SASEGT. Trimming removed 6 bases at V and 0 bases at J, with 12 bases between. The CDR3 is CASRLELLSYEQYF. CDR3 coding DNA: TGTGCCAGCAGGTTGGAGCTTCTCTCCTACGAGCAGTACTTC.

The chain uses TRBV28 and TRBJ1-1; D is unclear. The V gene's germline CDR1 is MDHEN and CDR2 SYDVKM. The CDR3 sequence is 13 residues long. V was clipped by 8 bases and J by 4 bases, with 14 bases between them. Here the CDR3 DNA reads TGTGCCAGCCGATCCCACGAAGGCACTGAAGCTTTCTTT. Its protein is CASRSHEGTEAFF. Full variable domain (outside the CDR3, taken from reference TRBV28 and TRBJ1-1): DVKVTQSSRYLVKRTGEKVFLECVQDMDHENMFWYRQDPGLGLRLIYFSYDVKMKEKGDIPEGYSVSREKKERFSLILESASTNQTSMYLCASRSHEGTEAFFGQGTRLTVV.

This clonotype has just a few counts. This chain uses TRBV20-1 with TRBJ2-5, with D unresolved. V lost 1 base and J 5 bases, leaving 11 bases between the germline ends. CDR3 length: 13 amino acids. Germline-derived CDR1 and CDR2 are DFQATT and SNEGSKA (reference sequence). The CDR3 region has the DNA TGCAGTGCTAGAGGTGCTCTGTACGAGACCCAGTACTTC. Translation: CSARGALYETQYF.